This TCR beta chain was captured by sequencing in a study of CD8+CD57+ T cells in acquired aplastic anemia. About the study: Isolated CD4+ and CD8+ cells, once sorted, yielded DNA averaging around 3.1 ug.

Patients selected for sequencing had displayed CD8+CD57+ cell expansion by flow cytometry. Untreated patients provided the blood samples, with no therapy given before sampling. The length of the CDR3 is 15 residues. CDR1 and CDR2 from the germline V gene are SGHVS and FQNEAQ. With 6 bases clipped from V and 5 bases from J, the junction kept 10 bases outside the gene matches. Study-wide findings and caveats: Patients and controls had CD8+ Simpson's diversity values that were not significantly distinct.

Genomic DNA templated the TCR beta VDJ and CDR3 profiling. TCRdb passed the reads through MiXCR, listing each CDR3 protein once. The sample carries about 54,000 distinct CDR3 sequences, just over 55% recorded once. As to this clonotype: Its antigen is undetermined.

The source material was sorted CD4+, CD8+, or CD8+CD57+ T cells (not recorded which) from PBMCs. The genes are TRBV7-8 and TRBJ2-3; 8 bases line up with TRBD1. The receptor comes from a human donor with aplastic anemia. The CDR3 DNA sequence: TGTGCCAGCAGTTTACCCCTAACAGGGGGAGATACGCAGTATTTT. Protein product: CASSLPLTGGDTQYF.